The rows below give T cell receptor beta chains drawn from one sample of a study of shared clonotypes between healthy human individuals. The protocol was immunoSEQ multiplex PCR, while the TCRdb copy is restricted to in-frame clones and leaves out a portion. The table has around 500,000 clones, 75% to 85% seen once; the top ten hold 10% to 15%. Sequenced sample: PBMCs. These receptors originate from a woman aged 40 to 50 in good health. Some clones in this sample may be carry-over from other donors' samples. Each CDR3 is given with its conserved first and last residue. Each record gives: CDR3 DNA, CDR3 protein, D gene, clone size, V gene, CDR3 length, J gene. A D gene is named only where the DNA matches it firmly. Expanded clones are given a class, and other clones once, few, many or no size at all.

cdr3_nt: TGTGCCAGCAGCCTGACGACAGGAGGTAATTCACCCCTCCACTTT; cdr3_aa: CASSLTTGGNSPLHF; d_call: .; clone_size: .; v_call: TRBV7-9; cdr3_length: 15; j_call: TRBJ1-6
cdr3_nt: TGTGCCAGCAGTCCGACAGGGACCCTCTCTAGGTATGGCTACACCTTC; cdr3_aa: CASSPTGTLSRYGYTF; d_call: TRBD1; clone_size: .; v_call: TRBV28; cdr3_length: 16; j_call: TRBJ1-2
cdr3_nt: TGTGCCTGGAGAATAGTCTCCATAGGCGTCTATGGCTACACCTTC; cdr3_aa: CAWRIVSIGVYGYTF; d_call: .; clone_size: .; v_call: TRBV30; cdr3_length: 15; j_call: TRBJ1-2
cdr3_nt: TGTGCCAGCAGCCAGACCATAGCGGGACGGAGGTATACGCAGTATTTT; cdr3_aa: CASSQTIAGRRYTQYF; d_call: TRBD2; clone_size: .; v_call: TRBV7-2; cdr3_length: 16; j_call: TRBJ2-3
cdr3_nt: TGTGCCAGCAGCGATGGTATGGGGCCCGACCCCTCCAATGAGCAGTTCTTC; cdr3_aa: CASSDGMGPDPSNEQFF; d_call: .; clone_size: .; v_call: TRBV5-4; cdr3_length: 17; j_call: TRBJ2-1
cdr3_nt: TGCGCCAGCAGCCCTAGCGGGAGGGCGAACACCGGGGAGCTGTTTTTT; cdr3_aa: CASSPSGRANTGELFF; d_call: TRBD2; clone_size: few; v_call: TRBV4-3; cdr3_length: 16; j_call: TRBJ2-2
cdr3_nt: TGCGCCAGCAGCCCTAGCGGGAGGGGGGAGACCCAGTACTTC; cdr3_aa: CASSPSGRGETQYF; d_call: TRBD2; clone_size: .; v_call: TRBV4-3; cdr3_length: 14; j_call: TRBJ2-5
cdr3_nt: TGTGCCAGCAGCCCCCGGTTTAGCGGGAGCGACGAGCAGTACTTC; cdr3_aa: CASSPRFSGSDEQYF; d_call: TRBD2; clone_size: many; v_call: TRBV9; cdr3_length: 15; j_call: TRBJ2-7
cdr3_nt: TGCAGCGTTGCAAGGGGGGCTTCGGCTGAAGCTTTCTTT; cdr3_aa: CSVARGASAEAFF; d_call: .; clone_size: .; v_call: TRBV29-1; cdr3_length: 13; j_call: TRBJ1-1
cdr3_nt: TGTGCCAGCAGTGGTACAAACAATGAGCAGTTCTTC; cdr3_aa: CASSGTNNEQFF; d_call: .; clone_size: .; v_call: TRBV6-4; cdr3_length: 12; j_call: TRBJ2-1
cdr3_nt: TGTGCCAGCAGCCCCGGACAGGGCCTCGAGCAGTACTTC; cdr3_aa: CASSPGQGLEQYF; d_call: TRBD1; clone_size: .; v_call: TRBV11-3; cdr3_length: 13; j_call: TRBJ2-7
cdr3_nt: TGTGCCAGCAGCCGTGTGACAGGGATCTACAATGAGCAGTTCTTC; cdr3_aa: CASSRVTGIYNEQFF; d_call: TRBD1; clone_size: .; v_call: TRBV13; cdr3_length: 15; j_call: TRBJ2-1
cdr3_nt: TGTGCCAGCAGCAGCCGGGACCCCGACACCGGGGAGCTGTTTTTT; cdr3_aa: CASSSRDPDTGELFF; d_call: .; clone_size: .; v_call: TRBV9; cdr3_length: 15; j_call: TRBJ2-2
cdr3_nt: TGTGCCAGCCGAAGCCGGGACAGCTATGGCTACACCTTC; cdr3_aa: CASRSRDSYGYTF; d_call: TRBD1; clone_size: .; v_call: TRBV18; cdr3_length: 13; j_call: TRBJ1-2
cdr3_nt: TGTGCTAGTGGTTTGGTGACCAGAGAGCAGTTCTTC; cdr3_aa: CASGLVTREQFF; d_call: .; clone_size: few; v_call: TRBV12-5; cdr3_length: 12; j_call: TRBJ2-1